A single sample is the source of the 30 T cell receptor beta chains below, sequenced in a study of T cells in Graves' hyperthyroidism and ophthalmopathy (dated by TCRdb to the late 2010s). The library was produced with multiplex PCR. The sample was run on an Illumina HiSeq 2000. The TCR beta CDR3 regions were amplified from the RNA transcripts. For the first round of RT-PCR on the TCR CDR3, the HTBI primer set was used together with the Qiagen OneStep RT-PCR kit. TCRdb reran the public reads through fastp at Q25 and MiXCR, keeping productive beta chains. Here each entry gathers all rows of one CDR3 protein and keeps the most common genes and DNA. In all, the sample holds about 400,000 distinct CDR3 sequences, and 20% to 25% of those were seen once. About 70% of the sample rests with the top ten. The sample taken for sequencing was blood. These TCRs come from a man aged 50 or older with Graves' hyperthyroidism.

This clonotype has just a few counts. The chain carries TRBV3-1 and TRBJ2-7; a possible D gene is TRBD1 (6 bases). Germline V gene data show CDR1 as LGHDT and CDR2 as YNNKEL (reference sequence). This CDR3 has 14 amino acids. V was pared by 2 bases and J by 7 bases, with 15 bases between. The CDR3 is CASSQRGTGTEQYF. DNA of the CDR3: TGTGCCAGCAGCCAAAGGGGGACGGGAACGGAGCAGTACTTC.

This clonotype was recorded a few times. V usage is TRBV5-4 and J usage is TRBJ2-5; D assignment may be TRBD1 or TRBD2 (5 bases each). Trimming removed 3 bases at V and 3 bases at J, with 15 bases between. The CDR3 length is 15 residues. CDR1 and CDR2 from the germline V gene are SGHNT and YYREEE (reference sequence). DNA for the CDR3: TGTGCCAGCAGCTCAAAGGGGAGCCTGAAAGAGACCCAGTACTTC. It translates to CASSSKGSLKETQYF.

Concerning this clonotype: With a much larger clone just one base away, this may be a read error. This chain uses TRBV11-3 with TRBJ2-1, with 9 bases aligning to TRBD2. Judging by the DNA end, TRBJ2-7 fits better; the J call may be wrong. The CDR3 runs 16 residues. Germline V gene lookup returns CDR1 SGHNT and CDR2 YENEEA. The DNA of the CDR3 is TGTGCCAGCAGCATTTCTAGCGGGATAGGGTACAATGAGCAGTACTTC. Its protein product is CASSISSGIGYNEQYF.

Only a few counts were recorded for this clonotype. The V gene is TRBV10-3, the J gene TRBJ2-2; no definite D call. V lost 8 bases and J lost 0, with 7 bases in between. CDR1 and CDR2 from the germline V gene are ENHRY and SYGVKD. This CDR3 has 13 residues. The CDR3 sequence: CAIGNPNTGELFF. CDR3 DNA: TGTGCCATCGGGAATCCGAACACCGGGGAGCTGTTTTTT.

This clonotype came up many times. At one end, the junction sequence differs from germline, possibly due to a read error. The V call is TRBV7-9, the J call TRBJ2-5; 7 nucleotides agree with TRBD2. Germline V gene lookup returns CDR1 SEHNR and CDR2 FQNEAQ (reference sequence). This CDR3 spans 14 amino acids. CDR3: CASRLAGQQETQYF. DNA for the CDR3: TGTGCCAGCAGGTTAGCGGGCCAACAAGAGACCCAGTACTTC.

This chain connects TRBV5-1 to TRBJ1-2; TRBD1 is a possible D gene (5 bases). Trimming shortened V by 4 bases and J by 4 bases, and 14 bases separated the two germline ends. Per the germline V gene, CDR1 is SGHRS and CDR2 is YFSETQ. The CDR3 consists of 14 residues. CDR3 region: CASSDSGTRYGYTF. DNA for the CDR3: TGCGCCAGCAGCGATTCAGGGACGCGCTATGGCTACACCTTC. Complete variable domain (other parts from reference TRBV5-1 and TRBJ1-2): KAGVTQTPRYLIKTRGQQVTLSCSPISGHRSVSWYQQTPGQGLQFLFEYFSETQRNKGNFPGRFSGRQFSNSRSEMNVSTLELGDSALYLCASSDSGTRYGYTFGSGTRLTVV.

V is TRBV7-9 and J is TRBJ2-3; D gene unclear. The CDR3 extends over 16 amino acids. Germline V gene lookup returns CDR1 SEHNR and CDR2 FQNEAQ (reference sequence). V lost 0 bases and J 0 bases, leaving 10 bases between the germline ends. CDR3 region: CASSLAGGASTDTQYF. The CDR3 bases are TGTGCCAGCAGCTTAGCGGGCGGCGCGAGCACAGATACGCAGTATTTT. Supplemented by reference TRBV7-9 and TRBJ2-3, the full variable domain reads DTGVSQNPRHKITKRGQNVTFRCDPISEHNRLYWYRQTLGQGPEFLTYFQNEAQLEKSRLLSDRFSAERPKGSFSTLEIQRTEQGDSAMYLCASSLAGGASTDTQYFGPGTRLTVL.

In its sample, this clonotype was seen many times. The chain uses TRBV28 and TRBJ1-5; 7 bases fit TRBD1. Losses at the gene ends were 7 bases for V and 5 bases for J; bases not matched to a gene: 11. The CDR3 totals 15 residues. CDR1 and CDR2 from the germline V gene are MDHEN and SYDVKM. The CDR3: CASNAGTVTYQPQHF. In nucleotides, the CDR3 is TGTGCCAGCAATGCCGGGACAGTTACTTATCAGCCCCAGCATTTT.

J is TRBJ1-2 and V is TRBV18, with 8 bases that match TRBD1. Germline V CDR1 and CDR2: KGHSH, LQKENI. The CDR3 consists of 15 residues. Unmatched junction bases numbered 6, after V lost 3 bases and J lost 3 bases. The CDR3 is CASSPRTGKDYGYTF. Here the CDR3 DNA reads TGTGCCAGCTCACCGCGGACAGGGAAGGACTATGGCTACACCTTC.

This clonotype was seen more than once but under ten times. The chain combines TRBV30 with TRBJ1-2; no firm D call. From germline, CDR1 is GTSNPN and CDR2 SVGIG (reference sequence). The CDR3 extends over 17 amino acids. Trimming pared 5 bases from V and 6 bases from J, leaving 28 bases between. The CDR3 spells CAWGYPPTVPLTDGYTF. For the CDR3, the DNA is TGTGCCTGGGGTTACCCCCCAACAGTACCCCTCACTGATGGCTACACCTTC. Supplemented by reference TRBV30 and TRBJ1-2, the full variable domain reads SQTIHQWPATLVQPVGSPLSLECTVEGTSNPNLYWYRQAAGRGLQLLFYSVGIGQISSEVPQNLSASRPQDRQFILSSKKLLLSDSGFYLCAWGYPPTVPLTDGYTFGSGTRLTVV.

This clonotype was seen a few times. V gene TRBV5-1 combines with J gene TRBJ2-4; possible D gene TRBD2, 6 bases. This CDR3 is 16 amino acids long. Germline loops: CDR1 SGHRS, CDR2 YFSETQ. Trimming left V 0 bases short and J 1 base short, with 11 bases between. The CDR3 spells CASSLEGGMAKNIQYF. CDR3 DNA: TGCGCCAGCAGCTTGGAGGGCGGGATGGCCAAAAACATTCAGTACTTC.

The sample holds many counts of this clonotype. The genes are TRBV27 and TRBJ2-7; a possible D gene is TRBD2 (6 bases). Looked up from germline, CDR1 is MNHEY and CDR2 is SMNVEV (reference sequence). Trimming took off 2 bases at V and 4 bases at J, with 15 bases between the two ends. The CDR3 runs to 15 residues. In DNA, the CDR3 is TGTGCCAGCAGTTTAACCCCTAGCGTGGGATACGAGCAGTACTTC. Translation: CASSLTPSVGYEQYF.

The chain uses TRBV19 and TRBJ1-1, with D possibly TRBD1 on 6 matching bases. The CDR3 is made up of 15 amino acids. Trimming shortened V by 1 base and J by 1 base, and 10 bases separated the two germline ends. Germline CDR1 and CDR2: LNHDA and SQIVND (reference sequence). The CDR3 region is CASSIGGQRNTEAFF. The DNA of the CDR3 is TGTGCCAGTAGTATAGGGGGGCAGAGGAACACTGAAGCTTTCTTT.

The J gene is TRBJ2-7, the V gene TRBV5-1, with 9 bases identical to TRBD2. V gave up 6 bases and J gave up 4 bases; unmatched junction bases: 8. The CDR3 is 14 amino acids. In germline, CDR1 is SGHRS, CDR2 YFSETQ. The CDR3 reads CASKRGETGYEQYF. For the CDR3, the DNA is TGCGCCAGCAAGCGGGGGGAAACAGGTTACGAGCAGTACTTC.

This clonotype has just a few counts. This CDR3 is CASTPVKGEQFF. CDR3 nucleotide sequence: TGTGCCAGCACCCCCGTTAAGGGGGAGCAGTTCTTC. V usage is TRBV6-1 and J usage is TRBJ2-1; a weak D match, TRBD1 (5 bases). The CDR3 totals 12 residues. Germline assignment: CDR1 MNHNS and CDR2 SASEGT. V lost 7 bases to trimming and J lost 10 bases, with 14 bases between them.

The chain links TRBV24-1 to TRBJ2-1; D is undetermined. Trimming removed 0 bases at V and 0 bases at J, with 17 bases between. The CDR3 totals 19 residues. In germline, CDR1 is KGHDR, CDR2 SFDVKD. The CDR3 here is CATSDLSETSRSSYNEQFF. The CDR3 DNA reads as TGTGCCACCAGTGATTTGTCCGAGACATCAAGGAGCTCCTACAATGAGCAGTTCTTC.

This chain uses TRBV20-1 with TRBJ2-7, with D tentatively TRBD1 (6 bases). This CDR3 comprises 15 residues. Trimming pared 6 bases from V and 3 bases from J, leaving 21 bases between. The V gene's germline CDR1 is DFQATT and CDR2 SNEGSKA (reference sequence). The DNA of the CDR3 is TGCAGTGCCTCAGGACAGAACGGAGTAAACTACGAGCAGTACTTC. Amino acids: CSASGQNGVNYEQYF.

This chain links TRBV3-1 with TRBJ1-6, with D unclear. Germline loops: CDR1 LGHDT, CDR2 YNNKEL (reference sequence). V shed 5 bases and J shed 8 bases, with 7 bases lying between them. The CDR3 consists of 12 residues. The CDR3 sequence: CASSASYSPLHF. CDR3 bases: TGTGCCAGCAGCGCCTCCTATTCACCCCTCCACTTT.

As to this clonotype: This may come from a read error, since a much larger clone is one base off. The chain joins TRBV7-9 to TRBJ2-1, with 12 bases fitting TRBD2. The J segment lost 8 bases and the V segment lost 1 base, leaving 6 bases of the junction unmatched. The length of the CDR3 is 16 residues. Germline V gives CDR1 SEHNR, CDR2 FQNEAQ (reference sequence). CDR3 sequence (DNA): TGTGCCAGCAGCTTAGGGACTAGCGGGAATCTCCATGAGCAGTTCTTC. It is translated as CASSLGTSGNLHEQFF.

V and J are TRBV7-2 and TRBJ2-5; D is perhaps TRBD2 (6 bases). The CDR3 extends over 15 amino acids. Per germline, CDR1 SGHTA and CDR2 FQGNSA. V was trimmed by 5 bases and J by 3 bases, leaving 16 bases between them. CDR3 nucleotide sequence: TGTGCCAGCAGCCAAGCCCGGGACTCCAAAGAGACCCAGTACTTC. Protein sequence: CASSQARDSKETQYF.

The V and J genes are TRBV24-1 and TRBJ2-6; D perhaps matches TRBD2 (5 bases). In germline, CDR1 is KGHDR, CDR2 SFDVKD. Trimming removed 10 bases at V and 0 bases at J, with 15 bases between. The CDR3 spans 16 residues. CDR3 protein: CATSGLGSSGANVLTF. The CDR3 DNA reads TGTGCCACAAGCGGTTTGGGAAGCTCTGGGGCCAACGTCCTGACTTTC.

This clonotype was observed at least ten times. The chain links TRBV28 to TRBJ1-5, with 7 nucleotides matching TRBD1. Per the germline V gene, CDR1 is MDHEN and CDR2 is SYDVKM. The CDR3 has 14 residues. Unmatched junction bases numbered 9, after V lost 8 bases and J lost 5 bases. The CDR3 DNA reads as TGTGCCAGCGGGACAGACATGAATTATCAGCCCCAGCATTTT. Translated, it gives CASGTDMNYQPQHF. Filled out from reference TRBV28 and TRBJ1-5, the complete variable domain reads DVKVTQSSRYLVKRTGEKVFLECVQDMDHENMFWYRQDPGLGLRLIYFSYDVKMKEKGDIPEGYSVSREKKERFSLILESASTNQTSMYLCASGTDMNYQPQHFGDGTRLSIL.

This clonotype was seen ten or more times. The V call is TRBV28, the J call TRBJ2-3, with TRBD2 matching over 7 bases. The germline gives CDR1 MDHEN, CDR2 SYDVKM. Trimming took 6 bases from V and 5 from J; bases not matched to a gene: 11. The CDR3 has 15 residues. CDR3 region: CASRTASGSGDTQYF. The CDR3 DNA reads TGTGCCAGCAGAACCGCTAGCGGTAGTGGAGATACGCAGTATTTT.

The chain employs TRBV12-3 or TRBV12-4 and TRBJ2-3, with TRBD2 matching over 16 bases. This CDR3 contains 19 residues. J gave up 2 bases and V 6 bases, and 11 bases lay outside the gene matches. The CDR3 reads CASSSTQGTSGRATDTQYF. The CDR3 DNA follows: TGTGCCAGCAGCTCTACCCAGGGGACTAGCGGGAGGGCCACAGATACGCAGTATTTT.

This clonotype has a handful of counts. This chain uses TRBV2 with TRBJ1-2; perhaps TRBD1 as D (6 bases). Germline V CDR1 and CDR2: SNHLY, FYNNEI. The V and J ends lost 8 bases and 4 bases respectively, with 11 bases between them. The CDR3 is 12 residues long. CDR3: CASPQQGYGYTF. In nucleotides, the CDR3 is TGTGCCAGCCCTCAACAGGGCTATGGCTACACCTTC.

This chain links TRBV12-3 or TRBV12-4 with TRBJ2-1; 7 bases fit TRBD2. Trimming removed 3 bases from V and 6 bases from J; junction bases left unmatched: 5. The length of the CDR3 is 14 residues. CDR3 sequence: CASSFLGLVNEQFF. In DNA form, the CDR3 reads TGTGCCAGCAGTTTCCTAGGACTAGTCAATGAGCAGTTCTTC.

The chain employs TRBV20-1 and TRBJ1-2; D might be TRBD1 (6 bases). Germline V gene sequence: CDR1 DFQATT, CDR2 SNEGSKA (reference sequence). V was pared by 2 bases and J by 5 bases, with 24 bases between. This CDR3 contains 17 residues. The CDR3 sequence: CSARPSGSRGLGYGYTF. CDR3 sequence (DNA): TGCAGTGCTAGACCCTCGGGAAGCAGGGGCTTAGGGTATGGCTACACCTTC.

This clonotype has only a few counts. The V and J genes are TRBV7-3 and TRBJ2-1; maybe TRBD2 (5 bases). The CDR3 has 17 residues. Trimming removed 5 bases from V and 7 bases from J, with 24 bases in between. Germline loops: CDR1 SGHTA, CDR2 FQGTGA. This CDR3 reads CASSPENPGILVNEQFF. The CDR3 DNA is TGTGCCAGCAGCCCTGAGAATCCGGGAATTTTGGTGAATGAGCAGTTCTTC.

This clonotype was observed a few times. The genes are TRBV28 and TRBJ2-7, with D possibly matching TRBD1 (6 bases). Trimming shortened V by 6 bases and J by 3 bases, and 15 bases separated the two germline ends. The V gene's germline CDR1 is MDHEN and CDR2 SYDVKM. CDR3 length equals 14 residues. The CDR3 is CASRPGQPSYEQYF. The CDR3 DNA follows: TGTGCCAGCAGACCGGGACAACCGAGCTACGAGCAGTACTTC.

V is TRBV19 and J is TRBJ1-2; 8 bases line up with TRBD1. Unmatched junction bases numbered 10, after V lost 5 bases and J lost 8 bases. The germline V gene encodes CDR1 LNHDA and CDR2 SQIVND (reference sequence). CDR3 size: 14 residues. The CDR3 region is CASSGQGVIGGYTF. The CDR3 region has the DNA TGTGCCAGTAGTGGACAGGGCGTAATTGGCGGCTACACCTTC.